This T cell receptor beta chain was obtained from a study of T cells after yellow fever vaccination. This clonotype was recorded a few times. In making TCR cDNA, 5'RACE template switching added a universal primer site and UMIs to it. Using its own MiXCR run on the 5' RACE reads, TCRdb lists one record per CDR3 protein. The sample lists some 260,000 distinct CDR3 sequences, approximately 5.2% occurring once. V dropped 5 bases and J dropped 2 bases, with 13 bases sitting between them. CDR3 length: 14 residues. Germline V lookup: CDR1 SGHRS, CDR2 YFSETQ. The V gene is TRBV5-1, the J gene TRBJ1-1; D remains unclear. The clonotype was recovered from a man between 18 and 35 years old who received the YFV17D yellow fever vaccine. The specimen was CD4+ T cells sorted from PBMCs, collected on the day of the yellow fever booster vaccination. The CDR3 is CASRLRQTNTEAFF. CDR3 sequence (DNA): TGCGCCAGCAGGCTAAGGCAGACTAACACTGAAGCTTTCTTT.